Listed below are T cell receptor beta chains from one sample, sequenced in a study of cytomegalovirus exposure and HLA in healthy donors. The table came from immunoSEQ multiplex PCR; TCRdb's copy has only in-frame clones and leaves some out. The sample consists of roughly 130,000 clones, more than 55% of them appearing once. Sequenced sample: PBMCs. The receptors come from a woman aged 60-75 years in good health and CMV-seronegative. Each CDR3 is given with its conserved first and last residue. D genes are given only for firm matches. Rows may omit the clone size; those that give it use once, few, many or a size class.

J gene: TRBJ2-1
V gene: TRBV4-2
CDR3 length: 14
clone size: NA
D gene: NA
CDR3 DNA: TGTGCCAGCAGCCAAGCCGGGACTCGAAATGAGCAGTTCTTC
CDR3 protein: CASSQAGTRNEQFF

J gene: TRBJ2-2
V gene: TRBV28
CDR3 length: 15
clone size: NA
D gene: TRBD2
CDR3 DNA: TGTGCCAGCAGGAGCGGGGGGCAGAACACCGGGGAGCTGTTTTTT
CDR3 protein: CASRSGGQNTGELFF

J gene: TRBJ1-1
V gene: TRBV28
CDR3 length: 13
clone size: NA
D gene: NA
CDR3 DNA: TGTGCCACCAGATCCGGACAAAACACTGAAGCTTTCTTT
CDR3 protein: CATRSGQNTEAFF

J gene: TRBJ1-1
V gene: TRBV29-1
CDR3 length: 12
clone size: once
D gene: NA
CDR3 DNA: TGCAGCGTTGAGGGGGGGAACGCTGAAGCTTTCTTT
CDR3 protein: CSVEGGNAEAFF

J gene: TRBJ1-2
V gene: TRBV7-9
CDR3 length: 13
clone size: NA
D gene: NA
CDR3 DNA: TGTGCCAGCAGCCCCGACAGGATCTATGGCTACACCTTC
CDR3 protein: CASSPDRIYGYTF

J gene: TRBJ2-5
V gene: TRBV19
CDR3 length: 14
clone size: NA
D gene: NA
CDR3 DNA: TGTGCCAGTAGTATAAATCCAAATCAAGAGACCCAGTACTTC
CDR3 protein: CASSINPNQETQYF

J gene: TRBJ2-5
V gene: TRBV5-1
CDR3 length: 15
clone size: NA
D gene: NA
CDR3 DNA: TGCGCCAGCAGCCCGGAAGACAGTACTCAAGAGACCCAGTACTTC
CDR3 protein: CASSPEDSTQETQYF

J gene: TRBJ2-4
V gene: TRBV15
CDR3 length: 16
clone size: NA
D gene: NA
CDR3 DNA: TGTGCCACCAGCAGAGATCCCCAGGGGGCCAAAAACATTCAGTACTTC
CDR3 protein: CATSRDPQGAKNIQYF

J gene: TRBJ1-6
V gene: TRBV13
CDR3 length: 15
clone size: NA
D gene: TRBD1
CDR3 DNA: TGTGCCAGCAGCGGCATACAGGGGAGGAATTCACCCCTCCACTTT
CDR3 protein: CASSGIQGRNSPLHF

J gene: TRBJ1-1
V gene: TRBV7-2
CDR3 length: 13
clone size: NA
D gene: NA
CDR3 DNA: TGTGCCAGCAGCCCCCGGGGGGACACTGAAGCTTTCTTT
CDR3 protein: CASSPRGDTEAFF

J gene: TRBJ2-5
V gene: TRBV6-5
CDR3 length: 10
clone size: NA
D gene: NA
CDR3 DNA: TGTGCCAGCAGTGAATTCGGCCAGTACTTC
CDR3 protein: CASSEFGQYF

J gene: TRBJ2-7
V gene: TRBV27
CDR3 length: 14
clone size: NA
D gene: NA
CDR3 DNA: TGTGCCAGCAGTTTAGCGCGGGGGCCTCTGGAGCAGTACTTC
CDR3 protein: CASSLARGPLEQYF

J gene: TRBJ2-3
V gene: TRBV6-1
CDR3 length: 19
clone size: NA
D gene: TRBD2
CDR3 DNA: TGTGCCAGCAGTGAAGCGCTCCCAAGACTAGCGGGAGTAAGAGATACGCAGTATTTT
CDR3 protein: CASSEALPRLAGVRDTQYF

J gene: TRBJ1-5
V gene: TRBV6-5
CDR3 length: 14
clone size: few
D gene: TRBD1
CDR3 DNA: TGTGCCAGCAGTTCGGGACAGTCATTTGAGCCCCAGCATTTT
CDR3 protein: CASSSGQSFEPQHF

J gene: TRBJ2-1
V gene: TRBV7-3
CDR3 length: 15
clone size: few
D gene: TRBD2
CDR3 DNA: TGTGCCAGCAGCTTAAAGGGGCGGGAGTTAGATGAGCAGTTCTTC
CDR3 protein: CASSLKGRELDEQFF

J gene: TRBJ1-1
V gene: TRBV2
CDR3 length: 18
clone size: NA
D gene: TRBD1
CDR3 DNA: TGTGCCACTCGACAGTCAGGGGGCTCCCGGCCCATGAACACTGAAGCTTTCTTT
CDR3 protein: CATRQSGGSRPMNTEAFF

J gene: TRBJ2-5
V gene: TRBV7-8
CDR3 length: 19
clone size: NA
D gene: TRBD2
CDR3 DNA: TGTGCCAGCAGCGCCCATATTCGGCGGGCTAGCGGGAGGGTGAAGACCCAGTACTTC
CDR3 protein: CASSAHIRRASGRVKTQYF

J gene: TRBJ2-5
V gene: TRBV6-5
CDR3 length: 14
clone size: NA
D gene: NA
CDR3 DNA: TGTGCCAGTCAACTAGCCGGCTTTGAGGAGACCCAGTACTTC
CDR3 protein: CASQLAGFEETQYF

J gene: TRBJ2-1
V gene: TRBV7-2
CDR3 length: 14
clone size: NA
D gene: TRBD2
CDR3 DNA: TGTGCCAGCAGCTCTAGCGGGAGAGGGAATGAGCAGTTCTTC
CDR3 protein: CASSSSGRGNEQFF

J gene: TRBJ2-5
V gene: TRBV29-1
CDR3 length: 13
clone size: few
D gene: TRBD1
CDR3 DNA: TGCAGCGTCGTCGTAGGGGGCGGGGAGACCCAGTACTTC
CDR3 protein: CSVVVGGGETQYF

J gene: TRBJ2-7
V gene: TRBV27
CDR3 length: 16
clone size: few
D gene: TRBD2
CDR3 DNA: TGTGCCAGCCGGGGTAGCGGGGCTAGGAGCTCCTACGAGCAGTACTTC
CDR3 protein: CASRGSGARSSYEQYF

J gene: TRBJ2-1
V gene: TRBV6-1
CDR3 length: 12
clone size: NA
D gene: TRBD1
CDR3 DNA: TGTGCCAGCAGGGACAGGTTGGATGAGCAGTTCTTC
CDR3 protein: CASRDRLDEQFF

J gene: TRBJ1-6
V gene: TRBV6-5
CDR3 length: 13
clone size: NA
D gene: NA
CDR3 DNA: TGTGCCAGCGGTCGGACAGCTCATTCACCCCTCCACTTT
CDR3 protein: CASGRTAHSPLHF

J gene: TRBJ2-2
V gene: TRBV18
CDR3 length: 14
clone size: NA
D gene: NA
CDR3 DNA: TGTGCCAGCTCACCAGGAGCCCAGCCCGGGGAGCTGTTTTTT
CDR3 protein: CASSPGAQPGELFF

J gene: TRBJ1-2
V gene: TRBV11-1
CDR3 length: 14
clone size: NA
D gene: NA
CDR3 DNA: TGTGCCAGCAGCCATAGAGGGGCAGGGGATGGCTACACCTTC
CDR3 protein: CASSHRGAGDGYTF

J gene: TRBJ2-5
V gene: TRBV7-2
CDR3 length: 17
clone size: NA
D gene: NA
CDR3 DNA: TGTGCCAGCAGCTTAGTCGCTTGGAGTCGGGGCCAAGAGACCCAGTACTTC
CDR3 protein: CASSLVAWSRGQETQYF

J gene: TRBJ2-1
V gene: TRBV4-1
CDR3 length: 14
clone size: NA
D gene: NA
CDR3 DNA: TGCGCCAGCAGCCGGGGGGAATCCTACAATGAGCAGTTCTTC
CDR3 protein: CASSRGESYNEQFF

J gene: TRBJ1-2
V gene: TRBV5-4
CDR3 length: 15
clone size: NA
D gene: TRBD1
CDR3 DNA: TGTGCCAGCAGCTCGGCCGGACAGGGAAACTATGGCTACACCTTC
CDR3 protein: CASSSAGQGNYGYTF

J gene: TRBJ2-5
V gene: TRBV5-1
CDR3 length: 15
clone size: NA
D gene: TRBD2
CDR3 DNA: TGCGCCAGCAGCACTACCGGGACTAGCGGGGAAAGTAGGTACTTC
CDR3 protein: CASSTTGTSGESRYF

J gene: TRBJ2-1
V gene: TRBV4-3
CDR3 length: 15
clone size: NA
D gene: TRBD1
CDR3 DNA: TGCGCCAGCAGCCAAGGACCGGGACAGGGGGATGAGCAGTTCTTC
CDR3 protein: CASSQGPGQGDEQFF

J gene: TRBJ1-5
V gene: TRBV28
CDR3 length: 14
clone size: NA
D gene: NA
CDR3 DNA: TGTGCCAGTGTCGACCCCCCAGGGAATCAGCCCCAGCATTTT
CDR3 protein: CASVDPPGNQPQHF

J gene: TRBJ1-2
V gene: TRBV7-9
CDR3 length: 14
clone size: NA
D gene: TRBD1
CDR3 DNA: TGTGCCAGCAGCTTCGGGACAGTAGGATATGGCTACACCTTC
CDR3 protein: CASSFGTVGYGYTF

J gene: TRBJ2-1
V gene: TRBV21-1
CDR3 length: 16
clone size: NA
D gene: NA
CDR3 DNA: TGTGCCAGCGAGCGAGCGGGGAGCTGGTCCTACAATGAGCAGTTCTTC
CDR3 protein: CASERAGSWSYNEQFF

J gene: TRBJ2-2
V gene: TRBV19
CDR3 length: 18
clone size: NA
D gene: TRBD2
CDR3 DNA: TGTGCCAGTAGTATAGATGTGAGCGGGAGCATATTCACCGGGGAGCTGTTTTTT
CDR3 protein: CASSIDVSGSIFTGELFF

J gene: TRBJ2-2
V gene: TRBV14
CDR3 length: 19
clone size: NA
D gene: TRBD2
CDR3 DNA: TGTGCCAGCAGCCAAGAATATAGGACTAGCGGGAGTGGCACCGGGGAGCTGTTTTTT
CDR3 protein: CASSQEYRTSGSGTGELFF

J gene: TRBJ2-7
V gene: TRBV7-2
CDR3 length: 16
clone size: once
D gene: TRBD2
CDR3 DNA: TGTGCCAGCAGCTTAATGAGCGGGAGCCCCTCCTACGAGCAGTACTTC
CDR3 protein: CASSLMSGSPSYEQYF

J gene: TRBJ2-7
V gene: TRBV7-2
CDR3 length: 15
clone size: NA
D gene: TRBD1
CDR3 DNA: TGTGCCAGCAGCTTAGACAGGGGGCTATACTACGAGCAGTACTTC
CDR3 protein: CASSLDRGLYYEQYF

J gene: TRBJ2-5
V gene: TRBV7-7
CDR3 length: 14
clone size: NA
D gene: NA
CDR3 DNA: TGTGCTAGCAGCCCTGGGGCCCCGGGAGAGACCCAGTACTTC
CDR3 protein: CASSPGAPGETQYF

J gene: TRBJ1-5
V gene: TRBV27
CDR3 length: 15
clone size: NA
D gene: NA
CDR3 DNA: TGTGCCAGCAGTTCGTTGTTTTCTAGCAATCAGCCCCAGCATTTT
CDR3 protein: CASSSLFSSNQPQHF

J gene: TRBJ2-1
V gene: TRBV7-8
CDR3 length: 15
clone size: NA
D gene: TRBD2
CDR3 DNA: TGTGCCAGCAGCTTAGGACTAGCGGGAGAGTCTGAGCAGTTCTTC
CDR3 protein: CASSLGLAGESEQFF

J gene: TRBJ1-5
V gene: TRBV18
CDR3 length: 19
clone size: NA
D gene: NA
CDR3 DNA: TGTGCCAGCCCTCCTAAGTTCAACCGGTCGCGGGGACTCAATCAGCCCCAGCATTTT
CDR3 protein: CASPPKFNRSRGLNQPQHF

J gene: TRBJ2-3
V gene: TRBV6-1
CDR3 length: 14
clone size: few
D gene: TRBD2
CDR3 DNA: TGTGCCAGCAGTGAGGCGGGAGGGAGGGATACGCAGTATTTT
CDR3 protein: CASSEAGGRDTQYF